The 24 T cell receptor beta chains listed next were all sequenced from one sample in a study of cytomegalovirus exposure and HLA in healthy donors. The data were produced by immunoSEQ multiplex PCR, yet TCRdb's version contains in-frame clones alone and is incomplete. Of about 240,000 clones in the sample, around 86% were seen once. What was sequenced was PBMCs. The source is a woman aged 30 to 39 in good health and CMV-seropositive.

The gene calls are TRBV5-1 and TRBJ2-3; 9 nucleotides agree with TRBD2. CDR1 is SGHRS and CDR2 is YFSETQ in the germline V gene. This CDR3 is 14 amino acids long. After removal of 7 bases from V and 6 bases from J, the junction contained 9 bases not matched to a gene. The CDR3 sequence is CASQTSGNGDTQYF. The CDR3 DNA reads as TGCGCCAGCCAGACTAGCGGCAACGGGGATACGCAGTATTTT.

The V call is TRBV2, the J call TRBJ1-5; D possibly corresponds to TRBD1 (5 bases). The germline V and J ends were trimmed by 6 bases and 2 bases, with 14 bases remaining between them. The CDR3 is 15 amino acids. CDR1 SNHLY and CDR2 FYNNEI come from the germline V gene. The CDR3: CASRPGGVGNQPQHF. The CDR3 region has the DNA TGTGCCAGCAGGCCGGGGGGAGTGGGCAATCAGCCCCAGCATTTT.

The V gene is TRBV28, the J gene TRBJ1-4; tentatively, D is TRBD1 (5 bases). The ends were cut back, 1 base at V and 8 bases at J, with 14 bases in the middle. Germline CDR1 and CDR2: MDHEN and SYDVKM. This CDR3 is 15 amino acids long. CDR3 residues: CASSLLSGGGEKLFF. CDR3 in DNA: TGTGCCAGCAGTTTATTGTCTGGGGGAGGAGAAAAACTGTTTTTT. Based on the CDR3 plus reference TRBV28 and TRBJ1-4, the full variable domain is DVKVTQSSRYLVKRTGEKVFLECVQDMDHENMFWYRQDPGLGLRLIYFSYDVKMKEKGDIPEGYSVSREKKERFSLILESASTNQTSMYLCASSLLSGGGEKLFFGSGTQLSVL.

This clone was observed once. CDR3 amino acids: CASSRETFSYEQYF. CDR3 DNA sequence: TGTGCCAGCAGTCGGGAAACTTTCTCCTACGAGCAGTACTTC. The V gene is TRBV6-5, the J gene TRBJ2-7, with D perhaps matching TRBD2 (5 bases). CDR1 is MNHEY and CDR2 is SVGAGI in the germline V gene. With 5 bases removed from V and 0 bases from J, the gap between germline ends came to 11 bases. The CDR3 spans 14 residues.

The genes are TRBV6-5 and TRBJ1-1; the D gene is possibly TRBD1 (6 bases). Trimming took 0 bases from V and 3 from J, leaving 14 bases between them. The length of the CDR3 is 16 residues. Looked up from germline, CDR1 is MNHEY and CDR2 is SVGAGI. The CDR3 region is CASSYSGARWDTEAFF. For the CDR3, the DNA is TGTGCCAGCAGTTACTCGGGGGCGCGTTGGGACACTGAAGCTTTCTTT.

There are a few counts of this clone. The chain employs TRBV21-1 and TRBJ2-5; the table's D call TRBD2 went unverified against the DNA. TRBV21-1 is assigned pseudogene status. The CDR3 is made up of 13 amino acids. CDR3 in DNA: TGTGCCAGCAGCAAAGCTGTGAGAGAGACCCAGTACTTC. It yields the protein CASSKAVRETQYF.

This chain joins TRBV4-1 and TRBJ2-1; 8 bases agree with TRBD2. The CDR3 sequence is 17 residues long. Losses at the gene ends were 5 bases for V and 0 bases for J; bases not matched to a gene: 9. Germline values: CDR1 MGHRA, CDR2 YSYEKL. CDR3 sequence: CASSKIRSGSSYNEQFF. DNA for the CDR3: TGCGCCAGCAGCAAGATTCGAAGCGGGAGCTCCTACAATGAGCAGTTCTTC.

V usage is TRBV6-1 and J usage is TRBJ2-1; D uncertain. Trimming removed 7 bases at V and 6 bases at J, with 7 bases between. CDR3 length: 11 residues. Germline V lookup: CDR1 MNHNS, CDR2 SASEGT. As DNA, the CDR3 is TGTGCCAGCACTCGGAGCAATGAGCAGTTCTTC. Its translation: CASTRSNEQFF.

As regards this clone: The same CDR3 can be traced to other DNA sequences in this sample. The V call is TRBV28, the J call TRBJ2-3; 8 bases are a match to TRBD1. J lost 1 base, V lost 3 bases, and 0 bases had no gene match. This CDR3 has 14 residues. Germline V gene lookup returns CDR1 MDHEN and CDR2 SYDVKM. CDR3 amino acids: CASSLDRGTDTQYF. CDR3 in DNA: TGTGCCAGCAGTTTGGACAGGGGCACAGATACGCAGTATTTT.

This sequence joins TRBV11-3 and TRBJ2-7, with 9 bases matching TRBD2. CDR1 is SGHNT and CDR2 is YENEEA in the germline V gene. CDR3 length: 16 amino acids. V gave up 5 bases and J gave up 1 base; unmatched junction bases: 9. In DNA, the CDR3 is TGTGCCAGCAGCGATCTCGGGCTAGCGGGGTCCTACGAGCAGTACTTC. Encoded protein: CASSDLGLAGSYEQYF.

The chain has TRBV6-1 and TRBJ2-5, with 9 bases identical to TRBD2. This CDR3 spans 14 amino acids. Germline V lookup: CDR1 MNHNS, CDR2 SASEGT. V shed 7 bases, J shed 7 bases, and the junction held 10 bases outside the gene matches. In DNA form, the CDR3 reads TGTGCCAGCACCACAACTAGCGGGTGGGGGACCCAGTACTTC. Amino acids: CASTTTSGWGTQYF.

The CDR3 sequence: CASSPYITGDTEAFF. CDR3 sequence (DNA): TGTGCCAGCTCACCATATATTACAGGGGACACTGAAGCTTTCTTT. V usage is TRBV18 and J usage is TRBJ1-1; 7 nucleotides match TRBD1. The V segment lost 2 bases and the J segment 3 bases; nucleotides outside the gene matches: 6. The CDR3 extends over 15 amino acids. Per germline, CDR1 KGHSH and CDR2 LQKENI. Variable domain in full (rest from reference TRBV18 and TRBJ1-1): NAGVMQNPRHLVRRRGQEARLRCSPMKGHSHVYWYRQLPEEGLKFMVYLQKENIIDESGMPKERFSAEFPKEGPSILRIQQVVRGDSAAYFCASSPYITGDTEAFFGQGTRLTVV.

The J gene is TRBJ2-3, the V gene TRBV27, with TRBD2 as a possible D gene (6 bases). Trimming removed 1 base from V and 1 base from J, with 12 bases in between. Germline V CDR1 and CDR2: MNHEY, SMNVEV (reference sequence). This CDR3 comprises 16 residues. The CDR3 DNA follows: TGTGCCAGCAGTTTATACGGGGGAGCGGGCACAGATACGCAGTATTTT. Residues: CASSLYGGAGTDTQYF.

CDR3 region: CASSLGQGYGYTF. CDR3 nucleotide sequence: TGTGCCAGCAGCCTGGGACAGGGTTATGGCTACACCTTC. The chain has TRBV7-2 and TRBJ1-2; TRBD1 matches at 9 bases. J was trimmed by 5 bases and V by 5 bases; bases with no gene match: 3. Germline V gives CDR1 SGHTA, CDR2 FQGNSA. The CDR3 runs to 13 residues.

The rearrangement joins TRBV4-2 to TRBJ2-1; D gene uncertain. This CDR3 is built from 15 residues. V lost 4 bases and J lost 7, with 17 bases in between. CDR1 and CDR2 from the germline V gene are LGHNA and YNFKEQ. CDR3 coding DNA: TGTGCCAGCAGCCCAAATACAGTAGAAAGGAATGAGCAGTTCTTC. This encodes CASSPNTVERNEQFF.

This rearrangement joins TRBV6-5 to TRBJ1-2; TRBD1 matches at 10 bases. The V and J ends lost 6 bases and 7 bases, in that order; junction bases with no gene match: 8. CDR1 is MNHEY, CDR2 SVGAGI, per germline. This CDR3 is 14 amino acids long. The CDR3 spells CASSTTGGAGGYTF. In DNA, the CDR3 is TGTGCCAGCAGCACGACAGGGGGCGCCGGTGGCTACACCTTC.

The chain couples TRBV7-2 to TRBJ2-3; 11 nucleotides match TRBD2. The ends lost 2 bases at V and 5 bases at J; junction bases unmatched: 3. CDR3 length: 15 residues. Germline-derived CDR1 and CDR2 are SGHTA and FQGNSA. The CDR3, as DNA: TGTGCCAGCAGCTTACTAGCGGGAGGTGGAGATACGCAGTATTTT. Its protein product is CASSLLAGGGDTQYF.

The CDR3 DNA sequence: TGCGCCAGCAGTGAAACGGGAACGTACAATGAGCAGTTCTTC. Protein sequence: CASSETGTYNEQFF. This sequence joins TRBV10-1 and TRBJ2-1, with D tentatively TRBD2 (5 bases). CDR1 and CDR2 (germline): WNHNN, SYGVQD (reference sequence). The CDR3 is made up of 14 amino acids. Trimming cost V 3 bases and J 4 bases, with 10 bases left between them.

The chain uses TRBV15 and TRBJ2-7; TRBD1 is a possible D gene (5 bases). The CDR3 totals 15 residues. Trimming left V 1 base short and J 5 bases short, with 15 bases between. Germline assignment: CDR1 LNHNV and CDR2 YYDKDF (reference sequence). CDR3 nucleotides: TGTGCCACCAGCAGAGCTTTTGAGGACAAGCACGAGCAGTACTTC. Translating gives CATSRAFEDKHEQYF.

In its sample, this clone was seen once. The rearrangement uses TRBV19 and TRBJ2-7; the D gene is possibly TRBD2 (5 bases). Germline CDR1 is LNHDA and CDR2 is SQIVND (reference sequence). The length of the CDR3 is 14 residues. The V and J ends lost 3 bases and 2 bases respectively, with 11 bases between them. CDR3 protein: CASSINPGAYEQYF. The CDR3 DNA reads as TGTGCCAGTAGTATCAACCCCGGGGCCTACGAGCAGTACTTC.

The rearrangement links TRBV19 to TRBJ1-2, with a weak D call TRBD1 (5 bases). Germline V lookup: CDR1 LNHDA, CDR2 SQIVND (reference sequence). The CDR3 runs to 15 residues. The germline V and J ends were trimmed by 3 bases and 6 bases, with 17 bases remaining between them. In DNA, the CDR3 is TGTGCCAGTAGTATTCTGCTCGAGACAGTGAATGGCTACACCTTC. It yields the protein CASSILLETVNGYTF.

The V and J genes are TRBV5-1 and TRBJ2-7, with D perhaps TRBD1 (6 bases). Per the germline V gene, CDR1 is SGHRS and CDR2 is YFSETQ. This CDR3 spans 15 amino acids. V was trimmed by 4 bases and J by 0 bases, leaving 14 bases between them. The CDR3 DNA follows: TGCGCCAGCAGCCCAGGGGACGGACCCTCCTACGAGCAGTACTTC. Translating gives CASSPGDGPSYEQYF.

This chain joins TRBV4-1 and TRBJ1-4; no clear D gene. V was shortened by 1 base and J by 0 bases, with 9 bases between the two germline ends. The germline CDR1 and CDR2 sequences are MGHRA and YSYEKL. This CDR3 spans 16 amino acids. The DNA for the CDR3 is TGCGCCAGCAGCCAAGTTCTCGGGACAACTAATGAAAAACTGTTTTTT. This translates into CASSQVLGTTNEKLFF.

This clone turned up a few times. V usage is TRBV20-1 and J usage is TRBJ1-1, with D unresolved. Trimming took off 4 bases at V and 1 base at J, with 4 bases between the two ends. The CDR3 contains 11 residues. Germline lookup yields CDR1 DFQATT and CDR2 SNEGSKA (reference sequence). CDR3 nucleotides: TGCAGTGCTACAGGGAACACTGAAGCTTTCTTT. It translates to CSATGNTEAFF.